These 23 T cell receptor beta chains share one sample of origin, sequenced in a study of Graves' ophthalmopathy and Graves' hyperthyroidism. From RNA, the CDR3 regions of TCR beta chains were amplified and sequenced. A first-round RT-PCR used HTBI primers, followed by a second-round multiplex PCR. TCRdb called the multiplex PCR reads again in MiXCR, with one record for every CDR3 protein. The sample holds some 160,000 distinct CDR3 sequences; 35% to 50% are singletons and the top ten take 8% to 10%. Sequencing used peripheral blood. The receptors were gathered from a man younger than 45 with Graves' ophthalmopathy.

The J gene is TRBJ2-4, the V gene TRBV28; D possibly corresponds to TRBD1 (5 bases). This CDR3 region has 13 residues. Trimming removed 4 bases at V and 9 bases at J, with 13 bases between. In germline, CDR1 is MDHEN, CDR2 SYDVKM. CDR3 in DNA: TGTGCCAGCAGTTCCAGGGTTTTCGGCATTCAGTACTTC. Translated, it gives CASSSRVFGIQYF.

This chain uses TRBV24-1 with TRBJ1-2; D is unclear. Germline V CDR1 and CDR2: KGHDR, SFDVKD. CDR3 size: 13 residues. Trimming stripped 2 bases from V and 4 bases from J, with 7 bases between. The CDR3 loop is CATSDSYSYGYTF. The CDR3 DNA sequence: TGTGCCACCAGTGATTCGTACAGCTATGGCTACACCTTC.

This clonotype was recorded at least ten times. V usage is TRBV12-3 or TRBV12-4 and J usage is TRBJ1-1, with TRBD1 matching over 7 bases. V dropped 2 bases and J dropped 5; count of bases not matched to a gene: 8. This CDR3 contains 15 residues. The CDR3 protein is CASSLRGRRRTEAFF. The CDR3 DNA reads as TGTGCCAGCAGTTTAAGGGGGCGTAGACGGACTGAAGCTTTCTTT.

This clonotype was observed many times. The chain couples TRBV29-1 to TRBJ1-2; D unclear. Trimming cost V 2 bases and J 4 bases, with 17 bases left between them. CDR3 length: 15 residues. Germline-derived CDR1 and CDR2 are SQVTM and ANQGSEA. The chain's CDR3 is CSVENPPREGYGYTF. CDR3 nucleotide sequence: TGCAGCGTTGAAAACCCGCCGAGGGAGGGCTATGGCTACACCTTC.

This clonotype was seen repeatedly, ten times or more. The chain recombines TRBV12-3 or TRBV12-4 with TRBJ1-5; 10 bases line up with TRBD1. The CDR3 runs 16 residues. After removal of 6 bases from V and 4 bases from J, the junction contained 9 bases not matched to a gene. CDR3 sequence (DNA): TGTGCCAGCAGCCTAACAGGGACAGGGGAAAATCAGCCCCAGCATTTT. It is translated as CASSLTGTGENQPQHF.

Ten or more counts support this clonotype. CDR3 sequence reads: CSAGDSGGQETQYF. CDR3 bases: TGCAGCGCCGGGGATAGCGGGGGACAAGAGACCCAGTACTTC. The rearrangement links TRBV29-1 to TRBJ2-5; 9 bases line up with TRBD2. The junction had 8 bases not matched to a gene; V was cut back by 7 bases and J by 2 bases. From germline, CDR1 is SQVTM and CDR2 ANQGSEA. The CDR3 is 14 amino acids.

The chain combines TRBV20-1 with TRBJ1-1; perhaps TRBD1 as D (6 bases). The CDR3 is made up of 14 amino acids. Germline CDR1 DFQATT, CDR2 SNEGSKA (reference sequence). V shed 1 base and J shed 2 bases, with 11 bases lying between them. CDR3 bases: TGCAGTGCTAGAGTCTGGACAGATAACACTGAAGCTTTCTTT. Protein product: CSARVWTDNTEAFF.

This CDR3 is CASSGGQGASPLHF. CDR3 nucleotide sequence: TGTGCCAGCAGTGGGGGCCAGGGAGCTTCACCCCTCCACTTT. The chain has TRBV12-3 or TRBV12-4 and TRBJ1-6; D perhaps matches TRBD1 (6 bases). The CDR3 has 14 residues. The ends were cut back, 5 bases at V and 9 bases at J, with 14 bases in the middle.

CDR3 sequence reads: CASSLGQGAFQETQYF. The CDR3, as DNA: TGTGCCAGCAGTTTGGGCCAGGGGGCCTTCCAAGAGACCCAGTACTTC. This chain connects TRBV12-3 or TRBV12-4 to TRBJ2-5; 8 bases match TRBD1. The junction had 7 bases not matched to a gene; V was cut back by 3 bases and J by 1 base. The length of the CDR3 is 16 residues.

The table lists this clonotype with a few counts. The rearrangement links TRBV28 to TRBJ1-6, with a possible D match to TRBD1 (5 bases). The V end was cut by 3 bases, the J end by 5 bases, with 11 bases between. Germline CDR1 MDHEN, CDR2 SYDVKM. The length of the CDR3 is 15 residues. CDR3 loop: CASSFGTLNNSPLHF. The CDR3 DNA is TGTGCCAGCAGTTTCGGGACTTTGAATAATTCACCCCTCCACTTT.

The sample holds many counts of this clonotype. CDR3 DNA: TGTGCCAGCAGCTTAAGTCTGGTCAGGGGAGGCTATGGCTACACCTTC. Protein: CASSLSLVRGGYGYTF. V usage is TRBV7-2 and J usage is TRBJ1-2; maybe TRBD1 (6 bases). The CDR3 runs to 16 residues. CDR1 and CDR2 (germline): SGHTA, FQGNSA. The V end lost 2 bases, the J end lost 4 bases, and 17 bases lay between the germline ends.

This clonotype was detected ten times or more. This chain joins TRBV7-2 and TRBJ2-5; D ambiguous. CDR1 is SGHTA, CDR2 FQGNSA, per germline. This CDR3 spans 13 amino acids. V was pared by 1 base and J by 7 bases, with 10 bases between. The CDR3 DNA reads as TGTGCCAGCAGCTTAGGAACAGCAGGGACCCAGTACTTC. This translates into CASSLGTAGTQYF. Filled out from reference TRBV7-2 and TRBJ2-5, the complete variable domain reads GAGVSQSPSNKVTEKGKDVELRCDPISGHTALYWYRQSLGQGLEFLIYFQGNSAPDKSGLPSDRFSAERTGGSVSTLTIQRTQQEDSAVYLCASSLGTAGTQYFGPGTRLLVL.

This clonotype was detected a few times. The J gene is TRBJ2-5, the V gene TRBV6-5; possible D gene TRBD2, 5 bases. The CDR3 is 14 residues long. Trimming cost V 0 bases and J 3 bases, with 8 bases left between them. CDR1 MNHEY and CDR2 SVGAGI come from the germline V gene. The CDR3: CASSYSSGKETQYF. The CDR3 DNA is TGTGCCAGCAGTTACTCGTCGGGGAAAGAGACCCAGTACTTC.

This clonotype was seen repeatedly, ten times or more. DNA of the CDR3: TGTGCCAGTACCCCGGGACGGTACCATGGCTACACCTTC. Its protein product is CASTPGRYHGYTF. The V and J genes are TRBV19 and TRBJ1-2; D is perhaps TRBD1 (5 bases). The CDR3 is 13 amino acids. Germline CDR1 and CDR2: LNHDA and SQIVND (reference sequence). The V end was cut by 7 bases, the J end by 6 bases, with 15 bases between.

The chain joins TRBV6-1 to TRBJ2-7; 9 nucleotides match TRBD1. J lost 1 base, V lost 8 bases, and 9 bases had no gene match. The CDR3 has 15 residues. The germline CDR1 and CDR2 sequences are MNHNS and SASEGT. CDR3 sequence: CASGRDRASSYEQYF. The CDR3 DNA sequence: TGTGCCAGCGGACGGGACAGGGCCAGTTCCTACGAGCAGTACTTC.

In this sample, this clonotype turned up many times. The rearrangement links TRBV7-8 to TRBJ2-5; D unclear. There are 13 residues in the CDR3. The V and J ends lost 5 bases and 1 base respectively, with 8 bases between them. CDR1 is SGHVS, CDR2 FQNEAQ, per germline. The CDR3 loop reads CASSPPIQETQYF. The CDR3 DNA reads TGTGCCAGCAGCCCCCCCATCCAAGAGACCCAGTACTTC.

V gene TRBV11-2 combines with J gene TRBJ1-2; D unclear. Trimming took off 0 bases at V and 4 bases at J, with 21 bases between the two ends. The CDR3 is 18 amino acids. Germline CDR1 is SGHAT and CDR2 is FQNNGV. Here the CDR3 DNA reads TGTGCCAGCAGCTTAGATCCAACCCTGGCAGTCAACTCCTATGGCTACACCTTC. The encoded protein is CASSLDPTLAVNSYGYTF.

This clonotype was seen at least ten times. V is TRBV6-5 and J is TRBJ1-2; 7 bases are shared with TRBD1. The V gene's germline CDR1 is MNHEY and CDR2 SVGAGI. V dropped 5 bases and J dropped 5; count of bases not matched to a gene: 8. The CDR3 contains 14 residues. This CDR3 reads CASSRDREGYGYTF. DNA of the CDR3: TGTGCCAGCAGTCGCGACAGGGAGGGGTATGGCTACACCTTC.

V and J are TRBV27 and TRBJ1-6, with TRBD1 matching 7 bases. This CDR3 is 12 amino acids long. The junction had 7 bases not matched to a gene; V was cut back by 7 bases and J by 13 bases. Germline V lookup: CDR1 MNHEY, CDR2 SMNVEV (reference sequence). CDR3 sequence reads: CASTLGGGPLHF. The CDR3 nucleotides are TGTGCCAGCACCCTGGGAGGGGGCCCCCTCCACTTT.

CDR3 nucleotide sequence: TGTGCCAGCACCCTCGGACCTTACGAGCAGTACTTC. This sequence encodes CASTLGPYEQYF. This chain connects TRBV7-9 to TRBJ2-7, with unresolved D. This CDR3 region has 12 residues. V lost 7 bases to trimming and J lost 4 bases, with 11 bases between them. Germline V gene data show CDR1 as SEHNR and CDR2 as FQNEAQ (reference sequence).

At least ten counts were recorded for this clonotype. The chain carries TRBV7-2 and TRBJ2-7; D gene ambiguous. Germline V gene sequence: CDR1 SGHTA, CDR2 FQGNSA. Trimming cost V 4 bases and J 2 bases, with 15 bases left between them. CDR3 length: 15 amino acids. CDR3 amino acids: CASSSPGGVPYEQYF. CDR3 in DNA: TGTGCCAGCAGCTCTCCGGGTGGGGTGCCCTACGAGCAGTACTTC. Full variable domain (rest looked up from reference TRBV7-2 and TRBJ2-7): GAGVSQSPSNKVTEKGKDVELRCDPISGHTALYWYRQSLGQGLEFLIYFQGNSAPDKSGLPSDRFSAERTGGSVSTLTIQRTQQEDSAVYLCASSSPGGVPYEQYFGPGTRLTVT.

This clonotype showed up just a few times. The rearrangement links TRBV6-5 to TRBJ2-7; 11 bases are a match to TRBD2. This CDR3 contains 17 residues. In germline, CDR1 is MNHEY, CDR2 SVGAGI. J was trimmed by 2 bases and V by 4 bases; bases with no gene match: 10. Here the CDR3 reads CASSFATSGTRTYEQYF. CDR3 DNA sequence: TGTGCCAGCAGTTTCGCGACTAGCGGGACCCGAACCTACGAGCAGTACTTC.

This clonotype was detected many times. V gene TRBV24-1 combines with J gene TRBJ2-7; D is possibly TRBD1 (6 bases). Germline CDR1 reads KGHDR; CDR2 reads SFDVKD. Trimming pared 3 bases from V and 7 bases from J, leaving 12 bases between. CDR3 length equals 13 residues. Here the CDR3 reads CATSDHGQREQYF. The CDR3 nucleotides read TGTGCCACCAGTGATCACGGACAGAGGGAGCAGTACTTC.